This entry describes one T cell receptor (beta chain). Its antigen is as yet unknown. This record comes from a study of lymphopenia after photon versus proton radiotherapy. Study results and caveats: Under photons, naive T cells and diversity fell while effector/memory populations rose. Post-nadir TCR diversity decline inversely tracked overall survival among those who died. After lymphocyte nadir, photon-treated repertoires showed oligoclonal expansion, especially CD8+ Temra.

Repertoires were generated with immunoSEQ multiplex PCR, while TCRdb's copy carries only in-frame clones and drops some. This table has fewer than 25,000 clones, roughly 84% appearing once. Germline values: CDR1 SSHAT, CDR2 FNYEAQ (reference sequence). The CDR3 is 14 amino acids. V gave up 1 base and J gave up 7 bases, with 11 bases separating them. Sequencing used peripheral blood, obtained from a patient treated with photon-based radiotherapy. This chain connects TRBV7-7 to TRBJ2-1; TRBD1 is a possible D gene (5 bases). The receptor's source is a man aged 40-49 years with gastric cancer. The CDR3 is CASSLVAGNNEQFF. The DNA of the CDR3 is TGTGCCAGCAGCTTAGTGGCAGGGAATAATGAGCAGTTCTTC.